This TCR beta chain was identified during a study of Ad26.COV2.S vaccination and SARS-CoV-2 variants. On the study more broadly: Donor was one of the participants in the Ad26.COV2.S arm of the COV1001 trial. Each vaccinee took Ad26.COV2.S intramuscularly, once or twice 56 days apart. General study findings and limits: Reports say spike-specific CD8+ and CD4+ T cell responses covered substantial breadth after vaccination.

Profiling relied on immunoSEQ multiplex PCR, and the TCRdb table lists in-frame clones only, not all of them. This table has about 320,000 clones, about 86% appearing once. Germline V lookup: CDR1 GTSNPN, CDR2 SVGIG (reference sequence). This CDR3 comprises 13 residues. V shed 2 bases and J shed 4 bases, with 11 bases lying between them. As regards this clone: Antigen: not known.

Treatment meaning: over 15 received Ad26.COV2.S at low or high dose, single or two shots; 5 received placebo; per-sample allocation not given. All samples were drawn on day 63, counting from the first vaccine or placebo injection. An adult donor aged 18-55 years was enrolled in Boston. The V call is TRBV30, the J call TRBJ1-2; TRBD1 is a possible D gene (6 bases). This material consisted of peripheral blood, taken in a trial of Ad26.COV2.S vaccine versus placebo. This clonotype was sampled from a person between 18 and 59 years old who received the Ad26.COV2.S COVID-19 vaccine or a placebo. CDR3 in amino acids: CAWSTGTRYGYTF. For the CDR3, the DNA is TGTGCCTGGAGTACCGGGACACGCTATGGCTACACCTTC.